Each of the 26 T cell receptor beta chains below was sequenced from the same sample in a study of cytomegalovirus exposure and HLA in healthy donors. The PCR employed 60 Vbeta primers together with 13 Jbeta primers. TCRdb's table, derived via immunoSEQ multiplex PCR, lists solely in-frame clones and lacks some. The sample has about 130,000 clones, around 77% seen once. Sequencing used PBMCs. These receptors were collected from a man aged 25 to 45 in good health.

This clone was found a few times. The rearrangement joins TRBV11-2 to TRBJ2-3, with 7 bases that match TRBD2. This CDR3 has 16 amino acids. CDR1 and CDR2 (germline): SGHAT, FQNNGV. The junction had 11 bases not matched to a gene; V was cut back by 7 bases and J by 1 base. DNA for the CDR3: TGTGCCAGCAATACGAAGCGGGAAAGGGGCACAGATACGCAGTATTTT. Protein: CASNTKRERGTDTQYF.

The CDR3 reads CASRRLAGENEQYF. DNA for the CDR3: TGTGCCAGCAGGAGACTAGCGGGAGAGAACGAGCAGTACTTC. This sequence joins TRBV2 and TRBJ2-7; 12 positions agree with TRBD2. The CDR3 is made up of 14 amino acids. Germline loops: CDR1 SNHLY, CDR2 FYNNEI. V gave up 6 bases and J gave up 5 bases; unmatched junction bases: 5.

The chain carries TRBV28 and TRBJ1-3; 7 bases align to TRBD1. V dropped 8 bases and J dropped 2; count of bases not matched to a gene: 3. In germline, CDR1 is MDHEN, CDR2 SYDVKM. This CDR3 spans 13 amino acids. CDR3 DNA sequence: TGTGCCAGCGTGACAGGGACTGGAAACACCATATATTTT. It specifies CASVTGTGNTIYF.

The chain links TRBV6-5 to TRBJ1-2, with 9 bases that match TRBD1. The CDR3 is 13 amino acids. Germline V gene lookup returns CDR1 MNHEY and CDR2 SVGAGI. Trimming at V came to 5 bases and at J to 4 bases, leaving 2 bases not matched to a gene. CDR3 amino acids: CASSMTGGYGYTF. CDR3 in DNA: TGTGCCAGCAGTATGACAGGGGGCTATGGCTACACCTTC.

For this clone: A clone one base away is much larger, so this may be a read error. This sample includes further DNA sequences coding for the same CDR3. The chain has TRBV15 and TRBJ1-5; D perhaps matches TRBD1 (5 bases). The germline V and J ends were trimmed by 6 bases and 6 bases, with 18 bases remaining between them. The CDR3 is made up of 15 amino acids. Germline-derived CDR1 and CDR2 are LNHNV and YYDKDF (reference sequence). The CDR3 protein is CATSVGTSGSQPQHF. The CDR3 DNA follows: TGTGCCACCAGTGTAGGGACTTCGGGGAGTCAGCCCCAGCATTTT.

The chain is built from TRBV5-1 and TRBJ2-1; TRBD2 agrees at 7 bases. Germline V gene data show CDR1 as SGHRS and CDR2 as YFSETQ. V shed 4 bases, J shed 8 bases, and the junction held 15 bases outside the gene matches. This CDR3 contains 16 residues. The CDR3 nucleotides read TGCGCCAGCAGCCCCCCCGGGGTAGCGGGTGGTGATGAGCAGTTCTTC. Amino acids: CASSPPGVAGGDEQFF.

The CDR3 coding sequence is TGCGCCAGCAGCTCTGGACTAGCGGGAGGGCGGACCGGGGAGCTGTTTTTT. Residues: CASSSGLAGGRTGELFF. V usage is TRBV5-1 and J usage is TRBJ2-2, with 15 bases fitting TRBD2. V trimming: 3 bases; J trimming: 5 bases; junction bases outside the gene matches: 5. The CDR3 sequence is 17 residues long. Germline CDR1 and CDR2: SGHRS and YFSETQ. The entire variable domain, with the rest obtained from reference TRBV5-1 and TRBJ2-2, is as follows: KAGVTQTPRYLIKTRGQQVTLSCSPISGHRSVSWYQQTPGQGLQFLFEYFSETQRNKGNFPGRFSGRQFSNSRSEMNVSTLELGDSALYLCASSSGLAGGRTGELFFGEGSRLTVL.

The chain couples TRBV9 to TRBJ2-1; 7 nucleotides agree with TRBD1. The CDR3 sequence is 14 residues long. The germline gives CDR1 SGDLS, CDR2 YYNGEE. Unmatched junction bases numbered 5, after V lost 3 bases and J lost 5 bases. The CDR3 coding sequence is TGTGCCAGCAGCGGGGGACAGAGAAACAATGAGCAGTTCTTC. This translates into CASSGGQRNNEQFF.

The chain carries TRBV7-9 and TRBJ2-3, with D perhaps matching TRBD1 (5 bases). The germline V and J ends were trimmed by 2 bases and 3 bases, with 12 bases remaining between them. CDR1 is SEHNR and CDR2 is FQNEAQ in the germline V gene (reference sequence). The CDR3 has 15 residues. The CDR3 sequence is CASSLNWAGTDTQYF. The CDR3 DNA is TGTGCCAGCAGCTTAAATTGGGCAGGGACAGATACGCAGTATTTT.

As concerns this clone: Relative to the germline gene, one junction end is altered; a read error may explain this. The chain uses TRBV7-7 and TRBJ2-1, with a possible D match to TRBD1 (6 bases). From germline, CDR1 is SSHAT and CDR2 FNYEAQ (reference sequence). The CDR3 is 14 amino acids. The CDR3 bases are TGTGCTAGCAGCCTCACGCACAGGGACAATGAGCAGTTCTTC. Its protein product is CASSLTHRDNEQFF.

V gene TRBV5-1 combines with J gene TRBJ1-1; 10 positions agree with TRBD1. CDR1 SGHRS and CDR2 YFSETQ come from the germline V gene. Unmatched junction bases numbered 10, after V lost 4 bases and J lost 4 bases. This CDR3 region has 16 residues. In DNA form, the CDR3 reads TGCGCCAGCAGCCTAAGACAGGGGGCGCGTGGCACTGAAGCTTTCTTT. Protein product: CASSLRQGARGTEAFF.

The table lists this clone with a count of one. The J gene is TRBJ2-6, the V gene TRBV5-1; TRBD1 is a possible D gene (6 bases). Germline V gene lookup returns CDR1 SGHRS and CDR2 YFSETQ. There are 15 residues in the CDR3. V lost 6 bases, J lost 3 bases, and 13 bases lay in between. Written as DNA, the CDR3 is TGCGCCAGCAAAGCAGGGGCGCTTGGGGCCAACGTCCTGACTTTC. It specifies CASKAGALGANVLTF.

This chain uses TRBV7-2 with TRBJ2-1, with 10 positions matching TRBD2. The CDR3 is 15 residues long. Losses at the gene ends were 0 bases for V and 12 bases for J; bases not matched to a gene: 8. Germline CDR1 reads SGHTA; CDR2 reads FQGNSA. CDR3 in DNA: TGTGCCAGCAGCTTAGCCCTAGCGGGAGTTGTGGGGCAGTTCTTC. Residues: CASSLALAGVVGQFF.

This chain connects TRBV5-1 to TRBJ2-1; the match to TRBD2 covers 10 bases. V shed 3 bases, J shed 5 bases, and the junction held 5 bases outside the gene matches. This CDR3 is built from 15 residues. Germline-derived CDR1 and CDR2 are SGHRS and YFSETQ. CDR3 sequence: CASSSIAGGHNEQFF. The CDR3 coding sequence is TGCGCCAGCAGCTCCATAGCGGGAGGCCACAATGAGCAGTTCTTC.

The chain employs TRBV19 and TRBJ2-3, with 15 bases fitting TRBD2. Trimming took 3 bases from V and 5 from J; bases not matched to a gene: 9. Per germline, CDR1 LNHDA and CDR2 SQIVND (reference sequence). CDR3 length: 18 residues. CDR3 amino acids: CASSMEGLAGGGGDTQYF. CDR3 nucleotide sequence: TGTGCCAGTAGTATGGAGGGACTAGCGGGAGGAGGAGGAGATACGCAGTATTTT.

DNA for the CDR3: TGCGCCAGCAGCTTGTTGGGGGGACCTAATGAAAAACTGTTTTTT. Translated, it gives CASSLLGGPNEKLFF. V is TRBV5-1 and J is TRBJ1-4; D may be TRBD1 (5 bases). V lost 1 base and J lost 3, with 10 bases in between. This CDR3 comprises 15 residues. From germline, CDR1 is SGHRS and CDR2 YFSETQ.

The rearrangement joins TRBV18 to TRBJ2-7; 7 bases align to TRBD2. Germline CDR1 and CDR2: KGHSH and LQKENI. V gave up 4 bases and J gave up 6 bases; unmatched junction bases: 6. The CDR3 spans 13 residues. The CDR3 spells CASSRTGGVEQYF. DNA of the CDR3: TGTGCCAGCTCACGCACTGGGGGGGTCGAGCAGTACTTC.

The chain uses TRBV7-9 and TRBJ1-5; 9 bases match TRBD1. Germline V CDR1 and CDR2: SEHNR, FQNEAQ (reference sequence). Trimming cost V 5 bases and J 2 bases; bases outside gene matches: 4. There are 15 residues in the CDR3. CDR3 DNA: TGTGCCAGCAGCAGAACAGGGGGCGGCAATCAGCCCCAGCATTTT. As protein: CASSRTGGGNQPQHF.

The chain links TRBV7-2 to TRBJ2-7, with 11 bases identical to TRBD2. Germline CDR1 is SGHTA and CDR2 is FQGNSA. The CDR3 consists of 16 residues. J gave up 3 bases and V 5 bases, and 9 bases lay outside the gene matches. CDR3 sequence: CASSPQLAGVVYEQYF. The CDR3 DNA follows: TGTGCCAGCAGCCCCCAACTAGCGGGAGTGGTCTACGAGCAGTACTTC.

The rearrangement links TRBV5-6 to TRBJ2-7, with 8 positions matching TRBD1. With V trimmed by 4 bases and J by 4 bases, 1 base remained unmatched. Germline CDR1 and CDR2: SGHDT and YYEEEE. The CDR3 sequence is 12 residues long. Here the CDR3 reads CASSGTGYEQYF. For the CDR3, the DNA is TGTGCCAGCAGCGGGACAGGTTACGAGCAGTACTTC.

This clone was picked up one time. The V call is TRBV15, the J call TRBJ2-7; D perhaps matches TRBD2 (5 bases). This CDR3 contains 13 residues. V lost 3 bases, J lost 6 bases, and 12 bases lay in between. Germline-derived CDR1 and CDR2 are LNHNV and YYDKDF (reference sequence). The CDR3 region is CATSSAVSGEQYF. CDR3 bases: TGTGCCACCAGCAGCGCAGTGAGCGGCGAGCAGTACTTC.

This chain uses TRBV7-9 with TRBJ2-7; D gene uncertain. CDR1 SEHNR and CDR2 FQNEAQ come from the germline V gene (reference sequence). The CDR3 runs to 13 residues. Trimming removed 5 bases from V and 3 bases from J, with 11 bases in between. Written as DNA, the CDR3 is TGTGCCAGCAGCCCAAACAGCCACTACGAGCAGTACTTC. It codes for CASSPNSHYEQYF.

This clone has just a few counts. The J gene is TRBJ2-7, the V gene TRBV5-6, with TRBD1 matching over 11 bases. The V and J ends lost 3 bases and 2 bases, in that order; junction bases with no gene match: 7. Germline-derived CDR1 and CDR2 are SGHDT and YYEEEE. This CDR3 spans 16 amino acids. CDR3 residues: CASSSFGQGATYEQYF. In DNA, the CDR3 is TGTGCCAGCAGCTCTTTTGGACAGGGGGCGACCTACGAGCAGTACTTC. Full variable domain (missing parts from reference TRBV5-6 and TRBJ2-7): DAGVTQSPTHLIKTRGQQVTLRCSPKSGHDTVSWYQQALGQGPQFIFQYYEEEERQRGNFPDRFSGHQFPNYSSELNVNALLLGDSALYLCASSSFGQGATYEQYFGPGTRLTVT.

This chain links TRBV2 with TRBJ2-1; 11 positions agree with TRBD1. CDR3 length equals 15 residues. The germline gives CDR1 SNHLY, CDR2 FYNNEI. The V segment lost 5 bases and the J segment 4 bases; nucleotides outside the gene matches: 4. In nucleotides, the CDR3 is TGTGCCAGCAGTTCGGACAGGGGGCAATACAATGAGCAGTTCTTC. This translates into CASSSDRGQYNEQFF.

This clone was counted only a few times. The genes are TRBV11-2 and TRBJ2-7; unclear D gene. In germline, CDR1 is SGHAT, CDR2 FQNNGV. V was cut by 1 base and J by 3 bases, with 10 bases left in between. The CDR3 is 14 residues long. CDR3 residues: CASSLGLDNYEQYF. Written as DNA, the CDR3 is TGTGCCAGCAGCTTAGGGCTCGACAACTACGAGCAGTACTTC.

This chain links TRBV27 with TRBJ2-7; 7 bases agree with TRBD2. Germline V gene sequence: CDR1 MNHEY, CDR2 SMNVEV (reference sequence). This CDR3 is 16 amino acids long. Germline trimming cut 4 bases from V and 2 bases from J; bases unmatched to any gene: 11. The CDR3 loop is CASSSHSSGTAYEQYF. DNA of the CDR3: TGTGCCAGCAGTTCACACTCTAGCGGAACCGCCTACGAGCAGTACTTC.